The subject of this entry is one TCR beta chain. CDR1 and CDR2 (germline): SGDLS, YYNGEE. Deletions cut 5 bases from V and 0 bases from J, with 12 bases between. This CDR3 is 15 amino acids long. The PCR used 60 Vbeta and 13 Jbeta primers. The protocol was immunoSEQ multiplex PCR, while the TCRdb copy is restricted to in-frame clones and leaves out a portion. The sample has around 120,000 clones; 70% to 80% are singletons. This sample is part of a study of cytomegalovirus exposure and HLA in healthy donors. The sequenced sample was PBMCs. The chain carries TRBV9 and TRBJ2-1; unclear D gene. This sequence was found in a man aged 25 to 45 in good health and CMV-seropositive. CDR3 in amino acids: CASSVFFSSYNEQFF. CDR3 DNA: TGTGCCAGCAGTGTATTTTTTAGCTCCTACAATGAGCAGTTCTTC.